One sample yielded the 18 T cell receptor beta chains listed below, sequenced in a study of blood T cell repertoires in COVID-19. Only in-frame clones appear in the TCRdb table, and some are missing; sequencing was by immunoSEQ multiplex PCR. The sample includes about 150,000 clones, over 70% of them seen just once. Sequencing input: peripheral blood. The receptors derive from a man between 50 and 59 years old with active or convalescent COVID-19.

V usage is TRBV5-6 and J usage is TRBJ2-3; 7 nucleotides agree with TRBD2. CDR3 length equals 14 residues. Unmatched junction bases numbered 13, after V lost 4 bases and J lost 11 bases. CDR1 and CDR2 (germline): SGHDT, YYEEEE. CDR3 region: CASSRLAAGRMQYF. The CDR3 nucleotides are TGTGCCAGCAGCCGTCTAGCGGCTGGGAGAATGCAGTATTTT.

CDR3 in amino acids: CASSTGTAGRSEQFF. In DNA form, the CDR3 reads TGTGCCAGTAGTACCGGGACTGCGGGGCGGAGTGAGCAGTTCTTC. This chain uses TRBV19 with TRBJ2-1; weak D call: TRBD2 (6 bases). CDR1 is LNHDA, CDR2 SQIVND, per germline (reference sequence). This CDR3 region has 15 residues. V lost 4 bases and J 9 bases, leaving 19 bases between the germline ends.

The chain uses TRBV30 and TRBJ2-1; D gene unclear. The V and J ends lost 7 bases and 5 bases respectively, with 6 bases between them. This CDR3 has 10 residues. Germline V gene lookup returns CDR1 GTSNPN and CDR2 SVGIG (reference sequence). CDR3 in amino acids: CASNNNEQFF. The CDR3 DNA follows: TGTGCCTCCAACAACAATGAGCAGTTCTTC.

This clone was recorded a few times. A junction boundary mismatches the germline segment, possibly from a read error. This sequence joins TRBV7-8 and TRBJ2-5; 11 bases fit TRBD2. The length of the CDR3 is 13 residues. The germline gives CDR1 SGHVS, CDR2 FQNEAQ. The CDR3 DNA reads TGTGCCAGCAGCTTAGACCTAGCGGGGGGCAAGCACTTC. It translates to CASSLDLAGGKHF.

The chain combines TRBV7-6 with TRBJ2-3; 7 bases match TRBD2. The CDR3 runs 16 residues. Germline V gene data show CDR1 as SGHVS and CDR2 as FNYEAQ. The V and J ends lost 0 bases and 7 bases, in that order; junction bases with no gene match: 10. CDR3 amino acids: CASSLAPLSGDNTQYF. The CDR3 DNA is TGTGCCAGCAGCTTAGCGCCTTTAAGCGGGGATAATACGCAGTATTTT.

This clone was observed a handful of times. The chain links TRBV30 to TRBJ1-4; no firm D call. CDR3 length: 12 residues. Trimming shortened V by 0 bases and J by 7 bases, and 6 bases separated the two germline ends. Germline CDR1 is GTSNPN and CDR2 is SVGIG (reference sequence). DNA of the CDR3: TGTGCCTGGAGTGTTCAGGTTGAAAAACTGTTTTTT. As protein: CAWSVQVEKLFF.

This rearrangement joins TRBV7-2 to TRBJ2-2; D unresolved. The germline CDR1 and CDR2 sequences are SGHTA and FQGNSA. This CDR3 spans 14 amino acids. The ends were cut back, 4 bases at V and 7 bases at J, with 13 bases in the middle. CDR3 DNA: TGTGCCAGCAGCTCCCTAGACTTGGTCGGGGAGCTGTTTTTT. The encoded protein is CASSSLDLVGELFF.

This clone was observed many times. The chain has TRBV7-9 and TRBJ2-1, with TRBD2 matching over 7 bases. This CDR3 has 14 amino acids. The V gene's germline CDR1 is SEHNR and CDR2 FQNEAQ (reference sequence). Losses at the gene ends were 5 bases for V and 6 bases for J; bases not matched to a gene: 7. The CDR3 bases are TGTGCCAGCAGCCCCGTGGCGGGAGCCAATGAGCAGTTCTTC. Protein: CASSPVAGANEQFF.

The chain recombines TRBV29-1 with TRBJ2-7; 9 bases agree with TRBD1. V trimming: 3 bases; J trimming: 2 bases; junction bases outside the gene matches: 8. CDR1 is SQVTM and CDR2 is ANQGSEA in the germline V gene. The CDR3 covers 15 residues. DNA for the CDR3: TGCAGCGTTGAGGGTGAGGGACAGGGTCCCTACGAGCAGTACTTC. This translates into CSVEGEGQGPYEQYF.

The chain uses TRBV7-3 and TRBJ2-3; 8 bases agree with TRBD1. Trimming removed 5 bases from V and 1 base from J; junction bases left unmatched: 2. Germline CDR1 and CDR2: SGHTA and FQGTGA. There are 14 residues in the CDR3. CDR3 region: CASSMTGGTDTQYF. In DNA form, the CDR3 reads TGTGCCAGCAGCATGACAGGGGGCACAGATACGCAGTATTTT.

This clone occurred many times. The genes are TRBV15 and TRBJ2-5; TRBD2 aligns across 10 bases. With V trimmed by 4 bases and J by 0 bases, 2 bases remained unmatched. Germline values: CDR1 LNHNV, CDR2 YYDKDF (reference sequence). The CDR3 consists of 15 residues. CDR3 residues: CATSTGTSDQETQYF. CDR3 in DNA: TGTGCCACCAGCACTGGGACTAGCGACCAAGAGACCCAGTACTTC.

This clone was seen once. The J gene is TRBJ1-2, the V gene TRBV24-1, with no clear D. This CDR3 has 12 residues. Germline assignment: CDR1 KGHDR and CDR2 SFDVKD. The ends were cut back, 12 bases at V and 0 bases at J, with 10 bases in the middle. The CDR3 protein is CASSETNYGYTF. CDR3 coding DNA: TGTGCCTCCTCCGAGACTAACTATGGCTACACCTTC.

This clone has only a few counts. The V and J genes are TRBV7-9 and TRBJ2-7, with no clear D. The V gene lost 1 base and the J gene lost 7 bases, with 14 bases spanning the gap. Germline V gene data show CDR1 as SEHNR and CDR2 as FQNEAQ (reference sequence). CDR3 length equals 14 residues. The CDR3 is CASSLEPSNREQYF. DNA of the CDR3: TGTGCCAGCAGCTTAGAACCTAGTAATCGGGAGCAGTACTTC.

This clone was found a few times. The gene calls are TRBV24-1 and TRBJ2-1; D is uncertain. V was cut by 0 bases and J by 1 base, with 6 bases left in between. This CDR3 region has 15 residues. CDR1 and CDR2 (germline): KGHDR, SFDVKD. CDR3 residues: CATSDLWQSYNEQFF. CDR3 sequence (DNA): TGTGCCACCAGTGATTTGTGGCAATCCTACAATGAGCAGTTCTTC.

This clone came up once. The V call is TRBV19, the J call TRBJ2-3; tentative D call: TRBD2 (6 bases). The CDR3 is 15 residues long. V lost 6 bases and J lost 2, with 15 bases in between. In germline, CDR1 is LNHDA, CDR2 SQIVND (reference sequence). In DNA form, the CDR3 reads TGTGCCAGTAGCTCCCTTGCGGGGTTCACAGATACGCAGTATTTT. Its protein is CASSSLAGFTDTQYF.

The rearrangement joins TRBV7-8 to TRBJ2-5, with 10 bases aligning to TRBD1. CDR3 length: 17 amino acids. The V gene end was trimmed by 5 bases and the J gene end by 5 bases; junction bases not matched to a gene: 14. The germline gives CDR1 SGHVS, CDR2 FQNEAQ. This chain's CDR3 is CASSPVGDRGLGETQYF. The CDR3 DNA reads as TGTGCCAGCAGCCCGGTGGGCGACAGGGGGCTTGGGGAGACCCAGTACTTC.

The CDR3 DNA reads TGTGCCAGCAGCTTGGCCAGGGCTTACCAGCCCCAGCATTTT. Translating gives CASSLARAYQPQHF. This chain uses TRBV5-6 with TRBJ1-5; D is possibly TRBD1 (5 bases). In germline, CDR1 is SGHDT, CDR2 YYEEEE. Between the trimmed V and J ends, which lost 0 bases and 7 bases, there was a span of 11 bases. The CDR3 has 14 amino acids.

This chain uses TRBV5-4 with TRBJ2-2, with 8 positions matching TRBD2. Germline V gene data show CDR1 as SGHNT and CDR2 as YYREEE (reference sequence). The V and J ends lost 4 bases and 0 bases, in that order; junction bases with no gene match: 8. CDR3 length: 17 amino acids. The CDR3 region has the DNA TGTGCCAGCAGCCGCTCTACTAGCGGAGCGAACACCGGGGAGCTGTTTTTT. Translating gives CASSRSTSGANTGELFF.